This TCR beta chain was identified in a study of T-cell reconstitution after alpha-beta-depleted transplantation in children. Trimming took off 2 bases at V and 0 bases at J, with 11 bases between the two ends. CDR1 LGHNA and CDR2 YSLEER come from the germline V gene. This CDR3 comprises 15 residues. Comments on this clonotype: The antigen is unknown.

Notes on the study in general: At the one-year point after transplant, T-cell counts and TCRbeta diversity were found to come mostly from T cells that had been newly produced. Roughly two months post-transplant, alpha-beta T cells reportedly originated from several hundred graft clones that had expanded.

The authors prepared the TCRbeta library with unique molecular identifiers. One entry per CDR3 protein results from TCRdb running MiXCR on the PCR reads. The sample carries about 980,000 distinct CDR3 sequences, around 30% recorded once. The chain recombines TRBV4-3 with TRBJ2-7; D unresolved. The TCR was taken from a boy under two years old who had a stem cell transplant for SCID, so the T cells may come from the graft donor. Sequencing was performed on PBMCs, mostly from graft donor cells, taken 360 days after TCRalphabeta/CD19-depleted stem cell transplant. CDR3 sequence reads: CASSQSHWTSYEQYF. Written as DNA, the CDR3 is TGCGCCAGCAGCCAATCACACTGGACCTCCTACGAGCAGTACTTC.